Shown below are 22 T cell receptor beta chains from a single sample sequenced in a study of T-cell memory formation after mild COVID-19. Each CDR3 protein gets one entry after TCRdb re-called the 5' RACE reads with MiXCR. The sample yields some 130,000 distinct CDR3 sequences, under 30% seen once. Specimen: PBMCs or a T cell subset sorted from them (not recorded which). The receptors originated from an adult woman who had mild COVID-19 (a few samples of this study predate the infection). Cell type and time point are not known.

This clonotype appeared many times. The chain recombines TRBV9 with TRBJ1-1; D remains unclear. Germline-derived CDR1 and CDR2 are SGDLS and YYNGEE. The germline V and J ends were trimmed by 0 bases and 3 bases, with 6 bases remaining between them. This CDR3 contains 13 residues. CDR3 coding DNA: TGTGCCAGCAGCGTAGGGTCGGACACTGAAGCTTTCTTT. Encoded protein: CASSVGSDTEAFF.

V and J are TRBV6-6 and TRBJ2-4; the D is unclear. CDR1 and CDR2 (germline): MNHNY, SVGAGI (reference sequence). V lost 4 bases to trimming and J lost 5 bases, with 9 bases between them. The CDR3 extends over 13 amino acids. CDR3 sequence: CASSSLTQNIQYF. Written as DNA, the CDR3 is TGTGCCAGCAGTTCCCTCACTCAAAACATTCAGTACTTC.

The chain recombines TRBV7-8 with TRBJ2-3; either TRBD1 or TRBD2 may supply D (6 bases each). The CDR3 length is 14 residues. Between the trimmed V and J ends, which lost 7 bases and 6 bases, there was a span of 17 bases. Per germline, CDR1 SGHVS and CDR2 FQNEAQ. Here the CDR3 reads CASTPEGVGDTQYF. The CDR3 DNA is TGTGCCAGCACCCCGGAGGGGGTTGGGGATACGCAGTATTTT.

The chain combines TRBV4-1 with TRBJ1-1; D possibly corresponds to TRBD1 (5 bases). The CDR3 sequence is 16 residues long. V dropped 6 bases and J dropped 0 bases, with 17 bases sitting between them. CDR1 and CDR2 from the germline V gene are MGHRA and YSYEKL. The CDR3 DNA reads TGCGCCAGCAGGGAGTTATTGGGGCGGATGAACACTGAAGCTTTCTTT. Amino acid sequence: CASRELLGRMNTEAFF.

The rearrangement links TRBV5-6 to TRBJ2-4; D is uncertain. From germline, CDR1 is SGHDT and CDR2 YYEEEE. Trimming took off 4 bases at V and 2 bases at J, with 16 bases between the two ends. The CDR3 covers 16 residues. The CDR3 coding sequence is TGTGCCAGCAGCCACCCGTTTTTGTGGCCCAAAAACATTCAGTACTTC. Amino acids: CASSHPFLWPKNIQYF.

The gene calls are TRBV4-2 and TRBJ1-1; weak D call: TRBD1 (6 bases). Trimming removed 0 bases from V and 3 bases from J, with 8 bases in between. Germline V gene data show CDR1 as LGHNA and CDR2 as YNFKEQ. The CDR3 is made up of 14 amino acids. The DNA for the CDR3 is TGTGCCAGCAGCCAAGAGGACAGTTACACTGAAGCTTTCTTT. Protein product: CASSQEDSYTEAFF.

The J gene is TRBJ2-1, the V gene TRBV15; 7 nucleotides match TRBD1. J gave up 7 bases and V 6 bases, and 12 bases lay outside the gene matches. The CDR3 is 15 residues long. From germline, CDR1 is LNHNV and CDR2 YYDKDF (reference sequence). The DNA for the CDR3 is TGTGCCACCAGAGGGTCCGGGACAGCCTCAAATGAGCAGTTCTTC. Residues: CATRGSGTASNEQFF.

This clonotype has only a few counts. The chain combines TRBV12-5 with TRBJ2-3, with D possibly being TRBD2 (5 bases). This CDR3 region has 16 residues. Germline V lookup: CDR1 LGHNT, CDR2 FRNRAP. V was trimmed by 0 bases and J by 0 bases, leaving 10 bases between them. The CDR3 loop reads CASGLVRGYSTDTQYF. In DNA, the CDR3 is TGTGCTAGTGGTTTGGTACGCGGGTATAGCACAGATACGCAGTATTTT.

This clonotype was counted at least ten times. The chain employs TRBV5-6 and TRBJ2-1; possibly TRBD2 for D (6 bases). Germline values: CDR1 SGHDT, CDR2 YYEEEE. With 0 bases removed from V and 9 bases from J, the gap between germline ends came to 16 bases. The CDR3 has 15 amino acids. The CDR3 nucleotides are TGTGCCAGCAGCTTGGGGGGAGGTTCGAGAGGTGAGCAGTTCTTC. Its translation is CASSLGGGSRGEQFF.

The gene calls are TRBV18 and TRBJ1-4, with a possible D match to TRBD1 (5 bases). CDR1 is KGHSH and CDR2 is LQKENI in the germline V gene. Trimming removed 4 bases from V and 7 bases from J, with 16 bases in between. The CDR3 consists of 15 residues. DNA of the CDR3: TGTGCCAGCTCACTTCGAGAGGGGCTCTCTGAAAAACTGTTTTTT. Translated, it gives CASSLREGLSEKLFF.

The chain couples TRBV3-1 to TRBJ2-5, with D possibly matching TRBD2 (6 bases). CDR3 length: 14 residues. Germline assignment: CDR1 LGHDT and CDR2 YNNKEL (reference sequence). Trimming pared 3 bases from V and 3 bases from J, leaving 11 bases between. DNA of the CDR3: TGTGCCAGCAGCCAGGTGGGGGAGGAAGAGACCCAGTACTTC. Its protein product is CASSQVGEEETQYF.

The V gene is TRBV10-2, the J gene TRBJ2-3; D may be TRBD2 (6 bases). The CDR3 has 16 residues. In germline, CDR1 is WSHSY, CDR2 SAAADI. V was cut by 2 bases and J by 5 bases, with 17 bases left in between. In nucleotides, the CDR3 is TGCGCCAGCAGTGAGAGGGTCCCGGGAGCTGGAGATACGCAGTATTTT. It is translated as CASSERVPGAGDTQYF.

V is TRBV4-3 and J is TRBJ1-2; TRBD1 is a possible D gene (5 bases). The germline V gene encodes CDR1 LGHNA and CDR2 YSLEER. Trimming took 4 bases from V and 0 from J, leaving 12 bases between them. The CDR3 consists of 15 residues. The CDR3 here is CASSRTSTANYGYTF. In nucleotides, the CDR3 is TGCGCCAGCAGCCGTACATCGACAGCTAACTATGGCTACACCTTC.

The V gene is TRBV5-1, the J gene TRBJ1-1; D unclear. Germline V CDR1 and CDR2: SGHRS, YFSETQ. The CDR3 has 13 amino acids. V lost 5 bases and J lost 1, with 9 bases in between. CDR3 loop: CASRFKGNTEAFF. CDR3 sequence (DNA): TGCGCCAGCAGGTTTAAAGGGAACACTGAAGCTTTCTTT.

Only a few counts were recorded for this clonotype. CDR3 loop: CAISDPGANTEAFF. CDR3 coding DNA: TGTGCCATCAGTGACCCAGGGGCGAACACTGAAGCTTTCTTT. V and J are TRBV10-3 and TRBJ1-1, with D possibly matching TRBD1 (6 bases). The CDR3 totals 14 residues. The V gene lost 3 bases and the J gene lost 1 base, with 9 bases spanning the gap. Germline V gene lookup returns CDR1 ENHRY and CDR2 SYGVKD.

The chain joins TRBV24-1 to TRBJ2-7; D assignment may be TRBD1 or TRBD2 (5 bases each). CDR1 and CDR2 (germline): KGHDR, SFDVKD. Trimming left V 5 bases short and J 3 bases short, with 13 bases between. CDR3 length equals 14 residues. As DNA, the CDR3 is TGTGCCACCAGTGCGTCCGGGGCCCTCTACGAGCAGTACTTC. Residues: CATSASGALYEQYF.

This clonotype came up a few times. The chain is built from TRBV7-9 and TRBJ2-7; 8 bases agree with TRBD1. CDR1 SEHNR and CDR2 FQNEAQ come from the germline V gene (reference sequence). CDR3 length: 13 amino acids. J gave up 3 bases and V 7 bases, and 5 bases lay outside the gene matches. CDR3 protein: CASTGQGNYEQYF. CDR3 DNA sequence: TGTGCCAGCACCGGACAGGGAAACTACGAGCAGTACTTC.

The chain is built from TRBV24-1 and TRBJ2-1; D remains unclear. Per germline, CDR1 KGHDR and CDR2 SFDVKD. V was cut by 0 bases and J by 2 bases, with 7 bases left in between. This CDR3 spans 15 amino acids. The CDR3 loop reads CATSDLEGPYNEQFF. Written as DNA, the CDR3 is TGTGCCACCAGTGATTTGGAAGGGCCCTACAATGAGCAGTTCTTC.

This clonotype was recorded many times. The junction departs from germline at one end; a sequencing error may be responsible. The V gene is TRBV12-3 or TRBV12-4, the J gene TRBJ1-1; D is uncertain. The CDR3 contains 12 residues. CDR3 residues: CASSLGNTEAFF. The CDR3 region has the DNA TGTGCCAGCAGCTTAGGGAACACTGAAGCTTTCTTT.

This sequence joins TRBV5-1 and TRBJ2-1, with 9 bases identical to TRBD2. Trimming cost V 4 bases and J 3 bases; bases outside gene matches: 2. The CDR3 consists of 14 residues. Germline loops: CDR1 SGHRS, CDR2 YFSETQ. As DNA, the CDR3 is TGCGCCAGCAGCATAGCGGGGGTCTACAATGAGCAGTTCTTC. Translating gives CASSIAGVYNEQFF.

V and J are TRBV12-3 or TRBV12-4 and TRBJ2-7; D not resolved. V gave up 2 bases and J gave up 6 bases, with 11 bases separating them. There are 13 residues in the CDR3. The CDR3 sequence is CASSLSQYGEQYF. The CDR3 DNA reads as TGTGCCAGCAGTTTAAGCCAGTACGGCGAGCAGTACTTC.

In its sample, this clonotype was seen a few times. CDR3 loop: CSVETGSSYEQYF. CDR3 coding DNA: TGCAGCGTTGAGACAGGGAGCTCCTACGAGCAGTACTTC. V gene TRBV29-1 combines with J gene TRBJ2-7, with TRBD1 matching 7 bases. The CDR3 runs 13 residues. J lost 0 bases, V lost 3 bases, and 2 bases had no gene match. Germline CDR1 and CDR2: SQVTM and ANQGSEA.